The present T cell receptor (beta chain) was sequenced within a study of T cells in women clearing cervical HPV infection. Of note for this clone: Read sequence stops 3 residues before the CDR3 end, and the germline J gene provides the missing end.

The CDR3 has 15 amino acids. Germline values: CDR1 MRHNA, CDR2 SNTAGT. The data were produced by immunoSEQ multiplex PCR, yet TCRdb's version contains in-frame clones alone and is incomplete. This sample carries around 19,000 clones, with roughly 16% going to the ten biggest clones. This sequence was found in a woman aged 18 to 69 with a cervical HPV16 infection that either progressed to CIN3+ or cleared (not recorded which). Material: blood buffy coat. The chain carries TRBV6-4 and TRBJ2-3; 9 positions agree with TRBD2. The part of the CDR3 DNA that was read is TGTGCCAGCAGTCCGCATAGCGGGGGTCAAGAGACG. Translating it yields CASSPHSGGQET. The entire CDR3 protein reads CASSPHSGGQETQYF.